The T cell receptor beta chain described here comes from a study of graft-versus-host responses after intestinal transplantation. Study context: Transplants were multivisceral, liver-intestinal, or isolated intestinal. Findings and limits, study-wide: The authors found GvH clones in recipient marrow, some appearing first in ileum or blood. Declines in HvG clones occurring early post-transplant were associated with peak circulating GvH clone levels.

Turning to this clone: The target antigen is unknown.

TCRdb's copy holds only in-frame clones and misses some; the assay was immunoSEQ multiplex PCR. Among approximately 88,000 clones listed, about 95% were seen once. The germline V and J ends were trimmed by 2 bases and 4 bases, with 0 bases remaining between them. Germline V gene lookup returns CDR1 SGHTA and CDR2 FQGTGA. CDR3 length equals 11 residues. The sample consisted of unstimulated CD4+ T cells sorted from spleen or lymph node cells, taken before transplant. The chain joins TRBV7-3 to TRBJ1-3; no firm D call. This clonotype originated in a human donor who was the organ donor for an intestinal transplant. The CDR3 here is CASSLGNTIYF. The CDR3 DNA follows: TGTGCCAGCAGCTTAGGAAACACCATATATTTT.